A selection of T cell receptor beta chains follows, all from one sample in a study of T cells in Graves' hyperthyroidism and ophthalmopathy. TCRdb analysed the multiplex PCR reads with MiXCR anew, one entry per CDR3 protein. The table includes around 760,000 distinct CDR3 sequences, around 40% detected once. Sequenced input: blood. The receptors originated from a woman between 35 and 50 years old with Graves' hyperthyroidism. Both conserved end residues are part of each CDR3. The order of the fields is V gene, J gene, CDR3 protein.

>TRBV7-2|TRBJ1-6
CASSPPGGLAPLHF
>TRBV10-3|TRBJ2-2
CASSEAGGRTGELFF
>TRBV6-5|TRBJ2-5
CASSYSSRGGALGETQYF
>TRBV20-1|TRBJ1-6
CSARHKFGGSGSPLHF
>TRBV5-4|TRBJ1-5
CASSLGADQPQHF
>TRBV4-1|TRBJ1-3
CASTLTLQGTGNTIYF
>TRBV7-9|TRBJ1-4
CASSLRTGNEKLFF
>TRBV13|TRBJ2-7
CASNHGQGHEQYF
>TRBV15|TRBJ1-1
CATSRRTGLNTEAFF
>TRBV5-1|TRBJ2-7
CASSFVAGGEQYF
>TRBV15|TRBJ1-5
CATSRPNQPQHF
>TRBV6-2/TRBV6-3|TRBJ1-2
CASSDPEGYTF
>TRBV7-3|TRBJ2-1
CASSLMGSGGNEQFF
>TRBV11-2|TRBJ1-1
CASMAGYTEAFF
>TRBV4-1|TRBJ1-2
CASSHLTGAPGYTF
>TRBV10-3|TRBJ1-2
CASSEAGTGPTYGYTF
>TRBV10-3|TRBJ2-7
CAISDRVEEQYF
>TRBV9|TRBJ1-1
CASSPQVSVAEAFF
>TRBV7-9|TRBJ2-7
CASSQRQGASEQYF
>TRBV6-6|TRBJ1-5
CARPEGGHQPQHF
>TRBV4-3|TRBJ1-2
CASSQDSRVSYGYTF
>TRBV7-9|TRBJ1-1
CASSLGGRTTTEAFF
>TRBV5-1|TRBJ1-6
CASSLAGGYSPLHF
>TRBV28|TRBJ1-1
CASSTDRGAFF
>TRBV5-8|TRBJ1-6
CASSRDGPRRSPLHF
>TRBV12-3/TRBV12-4|TRBJ2-7
CASSHYLTPYEQYF
>TRBV7-8|TRBJ2-7
CASSLGGQTVYEQYF
>TRBV2|TRBJ2-5
CASSDLYGTETQYF
>TRBV20-1|TRBJ2-5
CSAGGLGQETQYF
>TRBV15|TRBJ2-6
CATSPRGTTVLTF
>TRBV11-2|TRBJ2-7
CASSQARGLKEQYF
>TRBV2|TRBJ1-4
CASSEDSPLTTNEKLFF
>TRBV19|TRBJ1-2
CASSTDRGRGGYTF
>TRBV10-3|TRBJ2-5
CAISYTARETQYF
>TRBV19|TRBJ1-2
CASSMGHGGYGYTF
>TRBV4-3|TRBJ1-1
CASNQEGGRRTEAFF
>TRBV4-2|TRBJ1-2
CASSQDLSGPNYGYTF
>TRBV20-1|TRBJ2-7
CSARDRQRSREQYF
>TRBV20-1|TRBJ2-5
CSALPWTSGGETQYF
>TRBV12-3/TRBV12-4|TRBJ1-1
CASSLPGKGTEAFF
>TRBV12-3/TRBV12-4|TRBJ1-5
CASSGGKSQHF
>TRBV24-1|TRBJ1-1
CATTALHTEAFF
>TRBV20-1|TRBJ1-6
CSANEPAGVKNSPLHF
>TRBV6-5|TRBJ1-1
CASSYRVLNTEAFF
>TRBV19|TRBJ2-7
CASTPGQDYEQYF
>TRBV20-1|TRBJ2-7
CSAAGTSGRDEQYF
>TRBV12-3/TRBV12-4|TRBJ2-7
CASSLFTGGQSEQYF
>TRBV10-3|TRBJ1-5
CAISRIGLSNQPQHF